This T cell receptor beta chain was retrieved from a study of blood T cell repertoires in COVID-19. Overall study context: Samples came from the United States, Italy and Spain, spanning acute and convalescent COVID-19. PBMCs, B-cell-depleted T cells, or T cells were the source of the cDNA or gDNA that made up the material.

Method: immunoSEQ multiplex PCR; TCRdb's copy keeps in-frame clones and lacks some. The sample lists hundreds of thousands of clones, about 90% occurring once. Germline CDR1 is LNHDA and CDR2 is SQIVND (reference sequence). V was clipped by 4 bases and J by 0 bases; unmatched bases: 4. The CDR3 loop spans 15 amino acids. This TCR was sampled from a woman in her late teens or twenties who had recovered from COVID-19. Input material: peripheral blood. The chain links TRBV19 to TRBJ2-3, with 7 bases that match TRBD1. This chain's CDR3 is CASSKGQLSTDTQYF. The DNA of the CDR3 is TGTGCCAGTAGTAAGGGACAGTTAAGCACAGATACGCAGTATTTT.